The sequence of this T cell receptor beta chain was determined in a study of regulatory T cells in long-lasting Graves disease. Study conclusions and caveats: TCR diversity was lower in persistent Graves' patients than in newly diagnosed ones.

This clonotype was recorded at least ten times. Its target is not known. The time point was: newly diagnosed GD, antithyroid drugs for less than 3 months. Preparation of the TCR library used RNA extracted from PBMCs. HTBI primers from iRepertoire and Arm-PCR of CDR3 regions yielded the TCR beta libraries. From the multiplex PCR reads, TCRdb called clonotypes with MiXCR, one entry per CDR3 protein. This sample has about 220,000 distinct CDR3 sequences, with roughly 18% found just once. Germline CDR1 reads SGHDN; CDR2 reads FVKESK. The CDR3 runs 16 residues. V was cut by 7 bases and J by 1 base, with 16 bases left in between. The data also belong to a second study, concerning T cells in Graves' hyperthyroidism and ophthalmopathy.

The sample consisted of peripheral blood mononuclear cells (PBMCs), taken at new diagnosis, from a patient treated with antithyroid drugs. J is TRBJ2-2 and V is TRBV14; tentatively, D is TRBD1 (6 bases). The receptor was isolated from a woman in her 30s with Graves disease. The CDR3 reads CASMALARGNTGELFF. As DNA, the CDR3 is TGTGCCAGCATGGCCCTCGCCAGGGGGAACACCGGGGAGCTGTTTTTT.